Listed below are T cell receptor beta chains from one sample, sequenced in a study of beta chain features in type 1 diabetes. TCRdb's table, derived via immunoSEQ multiplex PCR, lists solely in-frame clones and lacks some. This sample has 600,000 to 750,000 clones, with about an eighth found just once. The sample comprised naive CD4+ T cells from blood. The receptors here all came from a man aged 25-45 years with type 1 diabetes. The CDR3 runs from the conserved cysteine through the conserved F or W.

v_gene: TRBV29-1
j_gene: TRBJ1-1
CDR3aa: CSVEARVGTEAFF

v_gene: TRBV6-5
j_gene: TRBJ2-5
CDR3aa: CATLKAGRQETQYF

v_gene: TRBV2
j_gene: TRBJ1-5
CDR3aa: CASTQGAQPQHF

v_gene: TRBV6-5
j_gene: TRBJ2-7
CDR3aa: CASSPARGSSYEQYF

v_gene: TRBV7-2
j_gene: TRBJ2-7
CDR3aa: CASSTRQGPYEQYF

v_gene: TRBV7-9
j_gene: TRBJ2-7
CDR3aa: CASSLEGSGRSSYEQYF

v_gene: TRBV9
j_gene: TRBJ2-3
CDR3aa: CASSASGSSSTDTQYF

v_gene: TRBV7-9
j_gene: TRBJ2-3
CDR3aa: CASSLRRDRGSDTQYF

v_gene: TRBV7-8
j_gene: TRBJ2-7
CDR3aa: CASSLLYGRSSYEQYF

v_gene: TRBV7-3
j_gene: TRBJ2-5
CDR3aa: CASSLSGTGEKYQYF

v_gene: TRBV18
j_gene: TRBJ2-3
CDR3aa: CASSQDRVGTGTDTQYF